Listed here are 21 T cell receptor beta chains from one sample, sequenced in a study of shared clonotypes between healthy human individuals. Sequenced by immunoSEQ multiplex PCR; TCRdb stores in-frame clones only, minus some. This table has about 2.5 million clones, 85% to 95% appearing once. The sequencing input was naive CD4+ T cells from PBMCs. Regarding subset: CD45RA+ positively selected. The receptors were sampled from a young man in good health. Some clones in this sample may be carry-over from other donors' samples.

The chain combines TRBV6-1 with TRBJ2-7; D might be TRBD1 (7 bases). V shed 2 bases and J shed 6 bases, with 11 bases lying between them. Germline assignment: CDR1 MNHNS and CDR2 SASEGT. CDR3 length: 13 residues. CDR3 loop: CASSEPGGGEQYF. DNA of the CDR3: TGTGCCAGCAGTGAACCAGGGGGAGGCGAGCAGTACTTC.

The CDR3 loop is CASSGGKGYNEQFF. The CDR3 bases are TGTGCCAGCAGTGGGGGAAAGGGCTACAATGAGCAGTTCTTC. The chain uses TRBV7-3 and TRBJ2-1, with D perhaps matching TRBD1 or TRBD2 (5 bases each). The CDR3 totals 14 residues. V was cut by 6 bases and J by 3 bases, with 12 bases left in between. Germline V lookup: CDR1 SGHTA, CDR2 FQGTGA.

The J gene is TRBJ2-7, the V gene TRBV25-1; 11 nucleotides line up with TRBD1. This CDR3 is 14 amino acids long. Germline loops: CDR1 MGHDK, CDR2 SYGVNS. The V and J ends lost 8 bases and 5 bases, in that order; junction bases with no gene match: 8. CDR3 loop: CASEPRTGGHEQYF. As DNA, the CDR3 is TGTGCCAGCGAGCCCCGGACAGGGGGCCACGAGCAGTACTTC.

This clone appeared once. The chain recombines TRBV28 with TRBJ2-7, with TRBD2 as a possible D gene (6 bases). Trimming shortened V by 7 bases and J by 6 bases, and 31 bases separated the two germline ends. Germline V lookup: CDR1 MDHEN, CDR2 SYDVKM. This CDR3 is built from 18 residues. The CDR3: CASTGGGAPGGIPVEQYF. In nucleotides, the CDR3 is TGTGCCAGCACCGGGGGTGGGGCCCCCGGCGGGATTCCCGTCGAGCAGTACTTC. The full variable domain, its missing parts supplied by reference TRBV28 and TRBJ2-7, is DVKVTQSSRYLVKRTGEKVFLECVQDMDHENMFWYRQDPGLGLRLIYFSYDVKMKEKGDIPEGYSVSREKKERFSLILESASTNQTSMYLCASTGGGAPGGIPVEQYFGPGTRLTVT.

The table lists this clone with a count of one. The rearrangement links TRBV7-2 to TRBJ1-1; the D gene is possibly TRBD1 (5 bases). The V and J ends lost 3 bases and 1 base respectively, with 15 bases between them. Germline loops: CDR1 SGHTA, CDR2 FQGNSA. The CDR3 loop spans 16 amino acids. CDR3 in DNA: TGTGCCAGCAGCTTTATCGACCCGGGGGGGAACACTGAAGCTTTCTTT. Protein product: CASSFIDPGGNTEAFF.

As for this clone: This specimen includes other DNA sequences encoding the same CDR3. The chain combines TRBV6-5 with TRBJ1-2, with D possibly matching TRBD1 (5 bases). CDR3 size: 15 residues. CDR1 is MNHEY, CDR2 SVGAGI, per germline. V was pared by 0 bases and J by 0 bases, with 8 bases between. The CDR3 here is CASSYSGGPNYGYTF. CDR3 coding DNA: TGTGCCAGCAGTTACTCGGGGGGACCTAACTATGGCTACACCTTC.

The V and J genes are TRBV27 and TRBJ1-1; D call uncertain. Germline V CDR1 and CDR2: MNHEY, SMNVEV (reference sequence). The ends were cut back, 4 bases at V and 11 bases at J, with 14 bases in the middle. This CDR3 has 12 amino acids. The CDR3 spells CASSSPDQRAFF. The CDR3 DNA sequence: TGTGCCAGCAGTTCACCGGACCAGAGGGCTTTCTTT.

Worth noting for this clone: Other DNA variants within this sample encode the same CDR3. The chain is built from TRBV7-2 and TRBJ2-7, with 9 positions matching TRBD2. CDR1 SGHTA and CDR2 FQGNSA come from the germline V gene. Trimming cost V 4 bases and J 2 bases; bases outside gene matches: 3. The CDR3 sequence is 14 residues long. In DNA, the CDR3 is TGTGCCAGCAGCTCGACTAGCGGAACCTACGAGCAGTACTTC. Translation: CASSSTSGTYEQYF.

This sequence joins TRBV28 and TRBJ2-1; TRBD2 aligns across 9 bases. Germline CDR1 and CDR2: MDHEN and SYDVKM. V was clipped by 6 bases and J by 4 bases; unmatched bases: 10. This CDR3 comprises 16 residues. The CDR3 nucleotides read TGTGCCAGCAGCCAGACCGGGACTAGCCCGTACAATGAGCAGTTCTTC. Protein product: CASSQTGTSPYNEQFF. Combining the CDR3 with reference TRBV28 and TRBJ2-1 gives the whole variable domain DVKVTQSSRYLVKRTGEKVFLECVQDMDHENMFWYRQDPGLGLRLIYFSYDVKMKEKGDIPEGYSVSREKKERFSLILESASTNQTSMYLCASSQTGTSPYNEQFFGPGTRLTVL.

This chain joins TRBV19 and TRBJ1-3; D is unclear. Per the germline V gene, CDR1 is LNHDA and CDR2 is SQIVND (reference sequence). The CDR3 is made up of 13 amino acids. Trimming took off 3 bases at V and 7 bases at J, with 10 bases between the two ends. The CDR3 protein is CASSIRIWNTIYF. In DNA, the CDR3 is TGTGCCAGTAGTATTAGGATCTGGAACACCATATATTTT.

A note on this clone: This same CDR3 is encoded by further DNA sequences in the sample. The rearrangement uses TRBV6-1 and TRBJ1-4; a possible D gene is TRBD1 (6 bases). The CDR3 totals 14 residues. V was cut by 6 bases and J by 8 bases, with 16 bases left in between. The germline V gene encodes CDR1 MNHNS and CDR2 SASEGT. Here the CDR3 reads CASSEGGLGEKLFF. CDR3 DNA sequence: TGTGCCAGCAGCGAGGGGGGTTTGGGAGAAAAACTGTTTTTT.

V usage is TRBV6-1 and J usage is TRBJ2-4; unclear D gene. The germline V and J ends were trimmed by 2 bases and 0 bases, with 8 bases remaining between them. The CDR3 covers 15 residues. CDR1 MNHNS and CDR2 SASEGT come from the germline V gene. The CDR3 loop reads CASSEIKGAKNIQYF. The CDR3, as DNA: TGTGCCAGCAGTGAAATCAAGGGAGCCAAAAACATTCAGTACTTC.

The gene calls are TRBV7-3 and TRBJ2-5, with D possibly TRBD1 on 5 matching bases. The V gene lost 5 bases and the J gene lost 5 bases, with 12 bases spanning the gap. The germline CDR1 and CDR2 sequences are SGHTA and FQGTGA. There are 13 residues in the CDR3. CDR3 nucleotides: TGTGCCAGCAGCCAAACAGGTCGGGAGACCCAGTACTTC. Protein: CASSQTGRETQYF.

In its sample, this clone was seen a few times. In DNA form, the CDR3 reads TGTGCCAGCAAGGGGGCAGGCTATGGCTACACCTTC. The encoded protein is CASKGAGYGYTF. This rearrangement joins TRBV6-5 to TRBJ1-2; the match to TRBD1 covers 7 bases. With V trimmed by 7 bases and J by 4 bases, 3 bases remained unmatched. This CDR3 has 12 residues. Germline CDR1 reads MNHEY; CDR2 reads SVGAGI.

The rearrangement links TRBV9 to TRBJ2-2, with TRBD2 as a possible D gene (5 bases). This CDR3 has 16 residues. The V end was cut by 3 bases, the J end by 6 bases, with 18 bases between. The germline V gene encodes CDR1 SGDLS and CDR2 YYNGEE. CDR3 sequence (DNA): TGTGCCAGCAGCGGATACGAGTTCGGGGTTGCCGGGGAGCTGTTTTTT. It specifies CASSGYEFGVAGELFF.

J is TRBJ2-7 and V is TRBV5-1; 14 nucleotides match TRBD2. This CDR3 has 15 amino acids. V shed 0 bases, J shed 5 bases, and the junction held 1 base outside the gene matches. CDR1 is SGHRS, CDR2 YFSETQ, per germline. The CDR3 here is CASSLEGLAGDEQYF. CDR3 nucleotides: TGCGCCAGCAGCTTGGAGGGACTAGCGGGAGACGAGCAGTACTTC.

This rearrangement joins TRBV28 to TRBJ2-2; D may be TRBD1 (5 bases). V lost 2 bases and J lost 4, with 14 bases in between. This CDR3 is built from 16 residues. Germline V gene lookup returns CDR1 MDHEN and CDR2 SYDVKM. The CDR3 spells CASSLRQGVSTGELFF. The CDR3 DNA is TGTGCCAGCAGTTTACGGCAGGGCGTGAGCACCGGGGAGCTGTTTTTT.

DNA of the CDR3: TGTGCCAGCAGGCAACGGACAGGGCTAGGAAAACTGTTTTTT. It is translated as CASRQRTGLGKLFF. The chain has TRBV7-2 and TRBJ1-4; 8 bases agree with TRBD1. CDR1 is SGHTA and CDR2 is FQGNSA in the germline V gene. The CDR3 loop spans 14 amino acids. V was clipped by 6 bases and J by 10 bases; unmatched bases: 10.

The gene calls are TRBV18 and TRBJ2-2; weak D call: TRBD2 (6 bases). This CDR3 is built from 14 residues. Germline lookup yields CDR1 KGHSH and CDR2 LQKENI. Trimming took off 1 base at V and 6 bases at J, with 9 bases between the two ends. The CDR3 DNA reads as TGTGCCAGCTCACCACTAGCGGCCCCCGGGGAGCTGTTTTTT. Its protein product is CASSPLAAPGELFF.

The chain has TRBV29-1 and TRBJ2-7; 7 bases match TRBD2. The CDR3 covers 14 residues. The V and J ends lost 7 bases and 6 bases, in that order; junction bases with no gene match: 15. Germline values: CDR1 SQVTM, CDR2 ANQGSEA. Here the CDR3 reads CSASLATQPLEQYF. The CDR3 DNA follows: TGCAGCGCCTCACTAGCGACGCAACCCCTCGAGCAGTACTTC.

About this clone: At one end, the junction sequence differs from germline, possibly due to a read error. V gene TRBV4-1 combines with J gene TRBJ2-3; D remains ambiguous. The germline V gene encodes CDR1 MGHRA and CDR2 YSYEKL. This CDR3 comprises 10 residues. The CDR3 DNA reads TGTGTTCCAGGTGGAGATACGCAGTATTTT. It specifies CVPGGDTQYF.